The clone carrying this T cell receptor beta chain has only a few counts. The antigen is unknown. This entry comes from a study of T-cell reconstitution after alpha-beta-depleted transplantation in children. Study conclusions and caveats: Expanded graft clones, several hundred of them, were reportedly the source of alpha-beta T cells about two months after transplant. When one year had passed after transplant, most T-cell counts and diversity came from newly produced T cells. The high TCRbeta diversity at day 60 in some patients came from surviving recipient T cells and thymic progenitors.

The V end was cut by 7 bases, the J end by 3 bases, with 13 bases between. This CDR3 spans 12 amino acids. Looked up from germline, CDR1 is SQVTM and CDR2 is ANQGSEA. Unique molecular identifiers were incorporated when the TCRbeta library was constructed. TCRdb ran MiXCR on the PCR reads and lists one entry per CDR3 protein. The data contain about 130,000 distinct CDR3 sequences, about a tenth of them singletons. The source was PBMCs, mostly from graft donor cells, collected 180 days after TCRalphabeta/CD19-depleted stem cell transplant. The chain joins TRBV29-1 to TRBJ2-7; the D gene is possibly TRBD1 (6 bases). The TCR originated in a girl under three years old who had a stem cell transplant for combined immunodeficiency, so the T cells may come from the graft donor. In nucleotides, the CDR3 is TGCAGCGCCACCGACAGGATCTACGAGCAGTACTTC. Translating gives CSATDRIYEQYF.